Shown below are 6 T cell receptor beta chains from a single sample sequenced in a study of vaccination and CD4 T cells after COVID-19. An Oncomine TCR Beta short-read assay was used to sequence the DNA from cultured CD4+ T cells. TCRdb re-analysed the PCR reads in MiXCR, keeping a single row per CDR3 protein. The data show approximately 12,000 distinct CDR3 sequences, roughly 60% seen once. Their antigens remain unidentified. Treatment defined: approximately 9-day PBMC culture with coronavirus spike peptide pools or control peptides (ViraFEST assay). The specimen was CD4+ T cells from blood, cultured in vitro. The source is a human donor who had recovered from COVID-19.

The chain couples TRBV20-1 to TRBJ2-1, with TRBD1 matching over 10 bases. The V and J ends lost 6 bases and 2 bases, in that order; junction bases with no gene match: 7. This CDR3 has 15 amino acids. Germline lookup yields CDR1 DFQATT and CDR2 SNEGSKA (reference sequence). CDR3 sequence reads: CSAGQGRITYNEQFF. The DNA of the CDR3 is TGCAGTGCGGGACAGGGGAGGATCACCTACAATGAGCAGTTCTTC.

The rearrangement uses TRBV20-1 and TRBJ2-7; 11 positions match TRBD2. In germline, CDR1 is DFQATT, CDR2 SNEGSKA (reference sequence). This CDR3 comprises 14 residues. J gave up 7 bases and V 5 bases, and 10 bases lay outside the gene matches. CDR3 protein: CSAGGLAVAGEQYF. CDR3 in DNA: TGCAGTGCTGGGGGACTAGCGGTTGCAGGGGAGCAGTACTTC.

The rearrangement joins TRBV6-2 or TRBV6-3 to TRBJ2-3; 7 positions agree with TRBD1. V was clipped by 4 bases and J by 2 bases; unmatched bases: 3. Germline V gene sequence: CDR1 MNHEY, CDR2 SVGEGT. The CDR3 consists of 14 residues. In nucleotides, the CDR3 is TGTGCCAGCAGTTCCACAGGGGCCACAGATACGCAGTATTTT. It yields the protein CASSSTGATDTQYF.

The rearrangement uses TRBV19 and TRBJ2-2; D might be TRBD1 (6 bases). The CDR3 loop spans 14 amino acids. V gave up 11 bases and J gave up 3 bases, with 16 bases separating them. Germline values: CDR1 LNHDA, CDR2 SQIVND (reference sequence). Here the CDR3 reads CAPWGQIYTGELFF. The CDR3 DNA is TGTGCCCCATGGGGGCAGATTTACACCGGGGAGCTGTTTTTT.

This CDR3 reads CASSLRVGSTGELFF. The CDR3 DNA reads as TGTGCCAGCAGTTTAAGGGTAGGGAGCACCGGGGAGCTGTTTTTT. The chain carries TRBV27 and TRBJ2-2, with D maybe TRBD2 (5 bases). This CDR3 has 15 amino acids. Germline CDR1 and CDR2: MNHEY and SMNVEV (reference sequence). V dropped 2 bases and J dropped 4 bases, with 11 bases sitting between them.

J is TRBJ2-7 and V is TRBV29-1, with 11 bases fitting TRBD2. There are 13 residues in the CDR3. V lost 7 bases and J lost 3; bases outside the gene matches: 5. In germline, CDR1 is SQVTM, CDR2 ANQGSEA. The CDR3 region is CSGGGTSGYEQYF. The CDR3 DNA reads as TGCAGCGGCGGCGGGACTAGCGGCTACGAGCAGTACTTC.